This T cell receptor (beta chain) was profiled in a study of PD-L1 blockade in urothelial cancer. Across the whole study: Blood analysis took place 3 weeks (second dose) and 6 weeks after treatment start. Blood gave a median about 150,000 T cells.

Into every PCR, synthetic TCR analog templates were spiked. TCRdb's table, derived via immunoSEQ multiplex PCR, lists solely in-frame clones and lacks some. This sample has under 90,000 clones, with around nine tenths found just once. The CDR3 covers 16 residues. The V and J ends lost 0 bases and 3 bases, in that order; junction bases with no gene match: 8. CDR1 and CDR2 from the germline V gene are SGHDT and YYEEEE. The source was PBMCs, collected around atezolizumab (anti-PD-L1) treatment. The gene calls are TRBV5-6 and TRBJ1-1; 7 bases are a match to TRBD1. The TCR was taken from a man aged 60 to 69 with urothelial cancer. The CDR3 region has the DNA TGTGCCAGCAGCTTGGGGGGCTCTACAGGGGACACTGAAGCTTTCTTT. Translation gives CASSLGGSTGDTEAFF.